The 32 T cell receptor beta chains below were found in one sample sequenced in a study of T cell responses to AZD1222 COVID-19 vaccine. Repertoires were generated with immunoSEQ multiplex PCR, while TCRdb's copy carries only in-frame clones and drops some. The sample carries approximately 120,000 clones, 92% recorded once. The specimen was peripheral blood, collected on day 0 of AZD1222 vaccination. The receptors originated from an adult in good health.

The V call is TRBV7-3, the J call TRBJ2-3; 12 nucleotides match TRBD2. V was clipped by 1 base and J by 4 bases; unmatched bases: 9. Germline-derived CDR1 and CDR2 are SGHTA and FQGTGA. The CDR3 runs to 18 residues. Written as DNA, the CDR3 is TGTGCCAGCAGCTTAATCGGACTAGCGGGACGTGCATCAGATACGCAGTATTTT. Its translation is CASSLIGLAGRASDTQYF.

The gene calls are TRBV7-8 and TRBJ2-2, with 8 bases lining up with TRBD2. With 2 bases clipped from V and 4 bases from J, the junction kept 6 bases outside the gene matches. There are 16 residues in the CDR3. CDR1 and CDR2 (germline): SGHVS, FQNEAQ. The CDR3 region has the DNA TGTGCCAGCAGCTTACACCGGGAGGGCCGCACCGGGGAGCTGTTTTTT. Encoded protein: CASSLHREGRTGELFF.

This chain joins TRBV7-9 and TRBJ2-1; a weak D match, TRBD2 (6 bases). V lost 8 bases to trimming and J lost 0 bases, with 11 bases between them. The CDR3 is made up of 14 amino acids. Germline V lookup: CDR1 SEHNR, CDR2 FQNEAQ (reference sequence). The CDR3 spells CASRQAGSYNEQFF. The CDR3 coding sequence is TGTGCCAGCCGCCAAGCGGGCTCCTACAATGAGCAGTTCTTC.

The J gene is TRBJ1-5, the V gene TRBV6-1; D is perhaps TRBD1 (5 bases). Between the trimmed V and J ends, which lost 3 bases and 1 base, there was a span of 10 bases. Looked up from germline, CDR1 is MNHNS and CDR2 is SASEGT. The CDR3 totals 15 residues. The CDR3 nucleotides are TGTGCCAGCAGTGACGGCAGGGAGAGCAATCAGCCCCAGCATTTT. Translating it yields CASSDGRESNQPQHF.

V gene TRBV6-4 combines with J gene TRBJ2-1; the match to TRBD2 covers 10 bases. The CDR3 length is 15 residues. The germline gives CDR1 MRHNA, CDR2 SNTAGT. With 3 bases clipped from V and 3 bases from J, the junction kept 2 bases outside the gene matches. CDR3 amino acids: CASSEIAGGYNEQFF. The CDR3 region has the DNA TGTGCCAGCAGTGAAATAGCGGGAGGCTACAATGAGCAGTTCTTC.

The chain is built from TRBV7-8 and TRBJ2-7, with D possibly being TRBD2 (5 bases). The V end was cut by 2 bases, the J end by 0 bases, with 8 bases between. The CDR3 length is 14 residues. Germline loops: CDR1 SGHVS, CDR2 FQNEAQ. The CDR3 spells CASSLILASYEQYF. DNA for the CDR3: TGTGCCAGCAGCTTAATCCTAGCCTCCTACGAGCAGTACTTC.

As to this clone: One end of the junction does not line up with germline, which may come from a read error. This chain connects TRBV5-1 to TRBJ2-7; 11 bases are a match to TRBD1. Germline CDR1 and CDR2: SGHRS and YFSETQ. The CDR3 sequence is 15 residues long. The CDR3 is CASSLGTGGSHEQYF. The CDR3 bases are TGCGCCAGCAGCTTGGGGACAGGGGGCTCCCACGAGCAGTACTTC.

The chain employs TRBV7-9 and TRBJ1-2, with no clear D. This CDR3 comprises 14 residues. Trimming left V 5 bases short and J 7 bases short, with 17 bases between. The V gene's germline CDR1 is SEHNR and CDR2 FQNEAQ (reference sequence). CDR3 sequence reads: CASSRDWVTSGYTF. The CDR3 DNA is TGTGCCAGCAGCCGTGACTGGGTAACCTCTGGCTACACCTTC.

CDR3 protein: CASSRTGGFTEAFF. The CDR3 nucleotides read TGTGCCAGCAGCAGAACAGGGGGCTTCACTGAAGCTTTCTTT. The chain links TRBV6-5 to TRBJ1-1, with 9 bases matching TRBD1. This CDR3 region has 14 residues. V shed 6 bases and J 4 bases; nucleotides not matched to a gene: 6. Germline V gene lookup returns CDR1 MNHEY and CDR2 SVGAGI.

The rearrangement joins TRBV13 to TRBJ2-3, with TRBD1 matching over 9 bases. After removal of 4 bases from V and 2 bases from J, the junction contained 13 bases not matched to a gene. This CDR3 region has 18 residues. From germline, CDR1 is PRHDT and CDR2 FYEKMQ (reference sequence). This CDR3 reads CASSSTGQGGRDTDTQYF. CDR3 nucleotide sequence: TGTGCCAGCAGCTCGACGGGACAGGGAGGGAGAGACACAGATACGCAGTATTTT.

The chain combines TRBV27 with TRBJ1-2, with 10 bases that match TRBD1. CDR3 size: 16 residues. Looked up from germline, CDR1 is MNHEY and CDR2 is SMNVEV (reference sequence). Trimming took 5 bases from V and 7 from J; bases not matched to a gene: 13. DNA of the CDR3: TGTGCCAGCAGTGGGAACCGGGACAGGGGTGTGAGTGGCTACACCTTC. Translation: CASSGNRDRGVSGYTF.

CDR3 coding DNA: TGTGCCAGCTCGCTGGGGACACCGTACGAGCAGTACTTC. Protein sequence: CASSLGTPYEQYF. V usage is TRBV18 and J usage is TRBJ2-7; weak D call: TRBD1 (6 bases). The germline V gene has CDR1 KGHSH and CDR2 LQKENI. V was trimmed by 6 bases and J by 4 bases, leaving 13 bases between them. CDR3 length: 13 amino acids.

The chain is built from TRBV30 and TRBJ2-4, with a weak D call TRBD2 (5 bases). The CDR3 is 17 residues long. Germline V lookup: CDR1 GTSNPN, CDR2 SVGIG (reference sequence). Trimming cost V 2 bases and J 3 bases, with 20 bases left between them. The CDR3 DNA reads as TGTGCCTGGAGTCGTAGGGAGTCAGGCTTAGGCAAAAACATTCAGTACTTC. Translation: CAWSRRESGLGKNIQYF.

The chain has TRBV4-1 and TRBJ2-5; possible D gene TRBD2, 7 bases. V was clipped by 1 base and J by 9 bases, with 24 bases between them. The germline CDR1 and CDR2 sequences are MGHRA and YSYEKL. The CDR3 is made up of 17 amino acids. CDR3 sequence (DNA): TGCGCCAGCAGCCAAGTCGATTTCGGCTTGTCGGGGGGCCCCCAGTACTTC. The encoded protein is CASSQVDFGLSGGPQYF.

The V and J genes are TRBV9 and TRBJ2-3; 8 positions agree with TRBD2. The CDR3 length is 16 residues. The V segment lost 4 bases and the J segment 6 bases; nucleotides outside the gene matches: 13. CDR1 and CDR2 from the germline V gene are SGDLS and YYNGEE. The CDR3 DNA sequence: TGTGCCAGCAGCTCCCGGGTAGCGGGAAAAGGTGATACGCAGTATTTT. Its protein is CASSSRVAGKGDTQYF.

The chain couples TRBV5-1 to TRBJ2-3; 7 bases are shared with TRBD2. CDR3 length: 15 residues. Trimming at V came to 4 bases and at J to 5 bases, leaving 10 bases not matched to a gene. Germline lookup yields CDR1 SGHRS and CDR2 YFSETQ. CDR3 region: CASSPRVAGQDTQYF. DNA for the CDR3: TGCGCCAGCAGCCCCAGGGTAGCGGGTCAAGATACGCAGTATTTT.

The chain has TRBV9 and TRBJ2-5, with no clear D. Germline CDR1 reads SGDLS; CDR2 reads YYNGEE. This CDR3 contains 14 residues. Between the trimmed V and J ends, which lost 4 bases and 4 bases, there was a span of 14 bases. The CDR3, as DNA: TGTGCCAGCAGCCCCCACCTCTTGGCAGAGACCCAGTACTTC. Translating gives CASSPHLLAETQYF.

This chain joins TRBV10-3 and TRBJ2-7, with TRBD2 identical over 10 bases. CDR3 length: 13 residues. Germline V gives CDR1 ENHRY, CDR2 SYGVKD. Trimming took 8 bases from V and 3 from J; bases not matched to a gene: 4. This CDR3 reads CAIGTSVLYEQYF. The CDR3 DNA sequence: TGTGCCATCGGGACTAGCGTGCTCTACGAGCAGTACTTC.

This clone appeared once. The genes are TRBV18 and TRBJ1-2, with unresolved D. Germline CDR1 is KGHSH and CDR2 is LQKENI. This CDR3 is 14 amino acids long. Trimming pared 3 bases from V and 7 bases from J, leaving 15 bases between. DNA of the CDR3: TGTGCCAGCTCACCGAGATCAAGGTTCGGTGGCTACACCTTC. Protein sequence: CASSPRSRFGGYTF.

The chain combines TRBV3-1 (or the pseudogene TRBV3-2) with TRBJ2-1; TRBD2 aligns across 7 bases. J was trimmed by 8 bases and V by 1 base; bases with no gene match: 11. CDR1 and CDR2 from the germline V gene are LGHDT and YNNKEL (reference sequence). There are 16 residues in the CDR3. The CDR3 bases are TGTGCCAGCAGCCAAGCGATTAGCGGGTCCCAGGATGAGCAGTTCTTC. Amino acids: CASSQAISGSQDEQFF.

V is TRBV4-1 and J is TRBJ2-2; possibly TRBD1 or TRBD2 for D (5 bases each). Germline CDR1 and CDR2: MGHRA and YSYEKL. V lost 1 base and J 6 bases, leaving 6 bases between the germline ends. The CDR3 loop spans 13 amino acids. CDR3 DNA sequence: TGCGCCAGCAGCCAAGTGGGGGCCGGGGAGCTGTTTTTT. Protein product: CASSQVGAGELFF.

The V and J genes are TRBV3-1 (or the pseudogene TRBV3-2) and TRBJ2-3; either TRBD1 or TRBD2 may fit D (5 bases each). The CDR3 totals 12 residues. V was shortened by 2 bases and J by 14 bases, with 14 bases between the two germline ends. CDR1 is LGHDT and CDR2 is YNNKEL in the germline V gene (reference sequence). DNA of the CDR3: TGTGCCAGCAGCCAAATGGGACGAGGCGGGTATTTT. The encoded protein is CASSQMGRGGYF.

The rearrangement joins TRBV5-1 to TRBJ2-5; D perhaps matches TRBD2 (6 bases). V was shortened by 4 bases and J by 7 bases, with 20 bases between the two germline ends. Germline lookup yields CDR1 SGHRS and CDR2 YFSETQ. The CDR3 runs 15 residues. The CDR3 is CASSPPGTLKGTQYF. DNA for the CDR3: TGCGCCAGCAGCCCGCCCGGGACTCTTAAGGGGACCCAGTACTTC.

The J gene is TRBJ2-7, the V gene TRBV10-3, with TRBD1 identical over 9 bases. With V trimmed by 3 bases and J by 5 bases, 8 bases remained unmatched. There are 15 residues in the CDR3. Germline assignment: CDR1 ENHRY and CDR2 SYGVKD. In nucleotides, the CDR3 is TGTGCCATCAGTGATGGGGACAGGGTGAGTCACGAGCAGTACTTC. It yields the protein CAISDGDRVSHEQYF.

The CDR3, as DNA: TGTGCCAGCAGTTTCTCGACTAGCGGGAGGGCCCCCGAGCAGTACTTC. Encoded protein: CASSFSTSGRAPEQYF. V usage is TRBV6-2 or TRBV6-3 and J usage is TRBJ2-7; 14 nucleotides align to TRBD2. The CDR3 sequence is 16 residues long. The germline V gene encodes CDR1 MNHEY and CDR2 SVGEGT. The junction had 8 bases not matched to a gene; V was cut back by 4 bases and J by 6 bases.

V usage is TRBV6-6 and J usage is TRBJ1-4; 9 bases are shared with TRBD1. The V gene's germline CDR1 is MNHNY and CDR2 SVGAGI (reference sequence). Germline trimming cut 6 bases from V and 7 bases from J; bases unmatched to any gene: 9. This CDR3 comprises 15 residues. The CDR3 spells CASSSPGTGSEKLFF. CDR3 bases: TGTGCCAGCAGCTCTCCCGGGACAGGGAGTGAAAAACTGTTTTTT.

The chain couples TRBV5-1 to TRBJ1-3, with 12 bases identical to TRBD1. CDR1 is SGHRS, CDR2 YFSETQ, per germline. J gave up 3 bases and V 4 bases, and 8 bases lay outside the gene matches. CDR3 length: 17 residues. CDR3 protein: CASSGGTGGVSGNTIYF. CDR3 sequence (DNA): TGCGCCAGCAGCGGAGGGACAGGGGGCGTTAGTGGAAACACCATATATTTT.

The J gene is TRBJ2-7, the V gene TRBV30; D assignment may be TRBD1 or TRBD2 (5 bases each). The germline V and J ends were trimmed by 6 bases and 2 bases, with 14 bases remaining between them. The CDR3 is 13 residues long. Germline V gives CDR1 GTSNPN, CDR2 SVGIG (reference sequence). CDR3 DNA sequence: TGTGCCTGCGCTCACGGGGCCCCCTACGAGCAGTACTTC. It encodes CACAHGAPYEQYF.

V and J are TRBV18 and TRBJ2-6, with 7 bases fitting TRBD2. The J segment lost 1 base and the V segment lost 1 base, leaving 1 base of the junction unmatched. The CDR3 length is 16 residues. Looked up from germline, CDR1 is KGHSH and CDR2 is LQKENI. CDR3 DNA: TGTGCCAGCTCACCACGGGGGGGATCTGGGGCCAACGTCCTGACTTTC. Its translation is CASSPRGGSGANVLTF.

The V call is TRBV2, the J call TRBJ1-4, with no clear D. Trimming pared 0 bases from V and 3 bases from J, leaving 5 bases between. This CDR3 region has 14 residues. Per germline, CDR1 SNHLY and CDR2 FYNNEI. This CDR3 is CASSEAAANEKLFF. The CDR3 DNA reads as TGTGCCAGCAGTGAAGCGGCAGCTAATGAAAAACTGTTTTTT. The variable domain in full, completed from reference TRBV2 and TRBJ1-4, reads EPEVTQTPSHQVTQMGQEVILRCVPISNHLYFYWYRQILGQKVEFLVSFYNNEISEKSEIFDDQFSVERPDGSNFTLKIRSTKLEDSAMYFCASSEAAANEKLFFGSGTQLSVL.

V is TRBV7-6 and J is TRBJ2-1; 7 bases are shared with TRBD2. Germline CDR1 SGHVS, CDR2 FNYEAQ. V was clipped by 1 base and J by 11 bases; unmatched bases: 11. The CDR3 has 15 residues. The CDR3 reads CASSLGGVGAGKQFF. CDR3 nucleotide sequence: TGTGCCAGCAGCTTAGGAGGGGTCGGAGCGGGGAAGCAGTTCTTC.

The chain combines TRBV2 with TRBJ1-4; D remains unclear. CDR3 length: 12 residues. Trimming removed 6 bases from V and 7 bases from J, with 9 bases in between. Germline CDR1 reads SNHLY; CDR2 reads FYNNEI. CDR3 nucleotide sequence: TGTGCCAGCAGCGACCGGGGTGAAAAACTGTTTTTT. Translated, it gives CASSDRGEKLFF.